What follows is one TCR beta chain and its context. What it binds is unknown. The trim removed 6 bases at V and 1 base at J, leaving 18 bases unmatched. Germline assignment: CDR1 SGHVS and CDR2 FNYEAQ. CDR3 size: 18 residues. The data were taken from a study of cytomegalovirus exposure and HLA in healthy donors. Study-level findings and limits: DRB1 had the most TCR associations and HLA-C the fewest, a later analysis found, with rates varying by HLA locus. Researchers had no immune exposure information except CMV serostatus available.

Researchers ran the PCR with 60 Vbeta and 13 Jbeta primers. Assay: immunoSEQ multiplex PCR; the TCRdb copy retains only in-frame clones and omits some. The table lists 100,000 to 150,000 clones, over 75% of them singletons. The sequence was collected from a man aged 18-30 years in good health and CMV-seropositive. Sequences were obtained from PBMCs. The chain recombines TRBV7-6 with TRBJ2-7; the match to TRBD1 covers 7 bases. CDR3 residues: CASSLRGPTAQASYEQYF. The CDR3 coding sequence is TGTGCCAGCAGTCTAAGGGGGCCCACGGCCCAAGCTTCCTACGAGCAGTACTTC.